Each of the 32 T cell receptor beta chains below was sequenced from the same sample in a study of post-analysis software for immune sequencing data. Carried by the TCR beta cDNA libraries were unique molecular identifiers. One entry per CDR3 protein, called by TCRdb with MiXCR from the PCR reads. The data contain approximately 730,000 distinct CDR3 sequences, 46% of them singletons. Their recognized antigens are unknown. Study results and limitations: TRBV segments more frequent in patients than in controls numbered several and included TRBV5-6, TRBV5-1 and TRBV20-1.

Sequencing used blood. The source of these receptors is a girl aged 10 to 17 with multiple sclerosis.

A few counts support this clonotype. The chain has TRBV20-1 and TRBJ2-1; 10 bases map to TRBD1. The CDR3 consists of 17 residues. The germline V gene has CDR1 DFQATT and CDR2 SNEGSKA (reference sequence). V lost 6 bases, J lost 1 base, and 12 bases stayed unmatched. The CDR3 region is CSAASGTGDLSYNEQFF. CDR3 in DNA: TGCAGTGCCGCATCCGGGACAGGGGATCTTTCCTACAATGAGCAGTTCTTC.

This chain uses TRBV12-3 or TRBV12-4 with TRBJ2-1; 8 nucleotides align to TRBD2. The CDR3 is 12 amino acids. V shed 7 bases and J 8 bases; nucleotides not matched to a gene: 4. The CDR3 nucleotides are TGTGCCAGCACCGAAGCGGGGGATGAGCAGTTCTTC. Its protein product is CASTEAGDEQFF.

A word on this clonotype: One end of the junction fails to match germline, which may point to a read error. The chain couples TRBV11-2 to TRBJ2-3; 9 nucleotides line up with TRBD2. Germline values: CDR1 SGHAT, CDR2 FQNNGV. This CDR3 region has 16 residues. The CDR3 loop is CVSSFSGAGGPGTQYF. The CDR3 DNA sequence: TGTGTCAGCAGCTTCAGTGGCGCGGGAGGGCCGGGTACGCAGTATTTT.

The chain employs TRBV29-1 and TRBJ2-3; TRBD2 might be the D (6 bases). Trimming removed 3 bases at V and 5 bases at J, with 15 bases between. The CDR3 sequence is 14 residues long. Germline-derived CDR1 and CDR2 are SQVTM and ANQGSEA. CDR3 nucleotide sequence: TGCAGCGTTGATGCGGAGGGGCGTAAAGATACGCAGTATTTT. This sequence encodes CSVDAEGRKDTQYF.

CDR3 loop: CASSYDASPTNEQYF. Written as DNA, the CDR3 is TGTGCCAGCAGCTATGATGCGTCGCCGACAAACGAGCAGTACTTC. The J gene is TRBJ2-7, the V gene TRBV3-1, with D unresolved. The germline gives CDR1 LGHDT, CDR2 YNNKEL (reference sequence). This CDR3 contains 15 residues. The V gene lost 5 bases and the J gene lost 5 bases, with 19 bases spanning the gap.

This chain connects TRBV29-1 to TRBJ1-2; tentative D call: TRBD1 (5 bases). The germline V gene has CDR1 SQVTM and CDR2 ANQGSEA. The CDR3 has 11 amino acids. V was clipped by 4 bases and J by 5 bases, with 8 bases between them. CDR3 sequence reads: CSVVGDYGYTF. The CDR3 DNA sequence: TGCAGCGTTGTGGGGGATTATGGCTACACCTTC. Full variable domain (missing parts from reference TRBV29-1 and TRBJ1-2): SAVISQKPSRDICQRGTSLTIQCQVDSQVTMMFWYRQQPGQSLTLIATANQGSEATYESGFVIDKFPISRPNLTFSTLTVSNMSPEDSSIYLCSVVGDYGYTFGSGTRLTVV.

The chain combines TRBV4-3 with TRBJ2-7; 9 positions agree with TRBD2. The CDR3 totals 17 residues. Trimming took 7 bases from V and 1 from J; bases not matched to a gene: 14. Germline CDR1 reads LGHNA; CDR2 reads YSLEER. This chain's CDR3 is CASNLLGPSGISYEQYF. In nucleotides, the CDR3 is TGCGCCAGCAACCTCCTAGGCCCTAGCGGGATATCCTACGAGCAGTACTTC.

The V call is TRBV7-2, the J call TRBJ2-7; TRBD2 matches at 9 bases. V shed 1 base and J 6 bases; nucleotides not matched to a gene: 7. The CDR3 runs to 15 residues. Germline loops: CDR1 SGHTA, CDR2 FQGNSA. The CDR3 protein is CASSLEWLAGTEQYF. Written as DNA, the CDR3 is TGTGCCAGCAGCTTAGAATGGCTAGCGGGAACCGAGCAGTACTTC.

V gene TRBV6-5 combines with J gene TRBJ2-7, with D possibly TRBD2 on 5 matching bases. Near its end, the DNA agrees better with TRBJ2-5, so the J call may be wrong. CDR3 size: 14 residues. The V gene's germline CDR1 is MNHEY and CDR2 SVGAGI. This CDR3 reads CASRLRRGVETQYF. Here the CDR3 DNA reads TGTGCCAGCAGGCTCCGACGGGGTGTAGAGACCCAGTACTTC.

The V and J genes are TRBV3-1 and TRBJ2-5, with TRBD2 identical over 7 bases. CDR3 length: 15 residues. Trimming cost V 3 bases and J 5 bases; bases outside gene matches: 9. Per the germline V gene, CDR1 is LGHDT and CDR2 is YNNKEL (reference sequence). The CDR3 DNA is TGTGCCAGCAGCCAGGGGGACTACCGGGGGGAGACCCAGTACTTC. Translation: CASSQGDYRGETQYF.

The chain couples TRBV2 to TRBJ2-1, with D possibly TRBD1 on 7 matching bases. Trimming stripped 3 bases from V and 5 bases from J, with 11 bases between. The CDR3 length is 14 residues. The germline V gene encodes CDR1 SNHLY and CDR2 FYNNEI. DNA for the CDR3: TGTGCCAGCAGTGACAGGGGGGAGGACAATGAGCAGTTCTTC. Encoded protein: CASSDRGEDNEQFF.

As to this clonotype: One junction end does not reproduce the germline sequence, and a read error may be involved. The rearrangement joins TRBV7-2 to TRBJ2-3; TRBD2 aligns across 7 bases. Germline V gene data show CDR1 as SGHTA and CDR2 as FQGNSA. This CDR3 spans 15 amino acids. This chain's CDR3 is CASSFFLADTDTPYF. CDR3 bases: TGTGCCAGCAGCTTTTTTCTAGCGGATACAGATACGCCGTATTTT. The whole variable domain, filled in from reference TRBV7-2 and TRBJ2-3, reads GAGVSQSPSNKVTEKGKDVELRCDPISGHTALYWYRQSLGQGLEFLIYFQGNSAPDKSGLPSDRFSAERTGGSVSTLTIQRTQQEDSAVYLCASSFFLADTDTPYFGPGTRLTVL.

At least ten counts were recorded for this clonotype. The gene calls are TRBV29-1 and TRBJ2-4; TRBD1 matches 10 bases. Trimming took 3 bases from V and 8 from J; bases not matched to a gene: 4. The germline V gene encodes CDR1 SQVTM and CDR2 ANQGSEA. This CDR3 has 13 amino acids. CDR3 in amino acids: CSVDGTGEDIQYF. In DNA, the CDR3 is TGCAGCGTTGATGGGACAGGGGAGGACATTCAGTACTTC.

The chain recombines TRBV28 with TRBJ2-4; D is perhaps TRBD2 (6 bases). The DNA end lines up better with TRBJ2-7; the J call may be wrong. This CDR3 comprises 15 residues. CDR1 MDHEN and CDR2 SYDVKM come from the germline V gene. The DNA of the CDR3 is TGTGCCAGCAGTTTAAAGGGACTCGCCCTTGACGAGCAGTACTTC. Translating it yields CASSLKGLALDEQYF.

Details on this clonotype: The junction and the germline gene differ at one end; a read error may be behind it. The V gene is TRBV6-5, the J gene TRBJ1-2, with D maybe TRBD1 (5 bases). This CDR3 is built from 12 residues. Germline-derived CDR1 and CDR2 are MNHEY and SVGAGI. The CDR3 DNA reads as TGTGCCTGCAGGGCCCTAACTAGGGGCTACACCTTC. It yields the protein CACRALTRGYTF.

V gene TRBV7-9 combines with J gene TRBJ2-5; TRBD1 matches 10 bases. Losses at the gene ends were 4 bases for V and 3 bases for J; bases not matched to a gene: 8. Germline V gene lookup returns CDR1 SEHNR and CDR2 FQNEAQ (reference sequence). This CDR3 comprises 16 residues. CDR3 sequence reads: CASSSRDRGGKETQYF. In DNA, the CDR3 is TGTGCCAGCAGCTCCCGGGACAGGGGAGGTAAAGAGACCCAGTACTTC. The whole variable domain, filled in from reference TRBV7-9 and TRBJ2-5, reads DTGVSQNPRHKITKRGQNVTFRCDPISEHNRLYWYRQTLGQGPEFLTYFQNEAQLEKSRLLSDRFSAERPKGSFSTLEIQRTEQGDSAMYLCASSSRDRGGKETQYFGPGTRLLVL.

The chain couples TRBV7-2 to TRBJ2-7, with 14 bases fitting TRBD2. J gave up 6 bases and V 5 bases, and 3 bases lay outside the gene matches. CDR1 and CDR2 from the germline V gene are SGHTA and FQGNSA. This CDR3 spans 14 amino acids. CDR3 sequence reads: CASSQGLAGAEQYF. CDR3 nucleotide sequence: TGTGCCAGCAGCCAGGGACTAGCGGGAGCCGAGCAGTACTTC.

The J gene is TRBJ1-4, the V gene TRBV24-1; D unresolved. The CDR3 covers 13 residues. V lost 5 bases to trimming and J lost 7 bases, with 10 bases between them. Germline-derived CDR1 and CDR2 are KGHDR and SFDVKD. The CDR3 reads CATSAGGSEKLFF. The CDR3 region has the DNA TGTGCCACCAGTGCGGGAGGGAGTGAAAAACTGTTTTTT.

This clonotype was counted between two and nine times. The chain is built from TRBV4-1 and TRBJ2-1; D remains unclear. Germline V CDR1 and CDR2: MGHRA, YSYEKL. V lost 0 bases and J 7 bases, leaving 10 bases between the germline ends. This CDR3 spans 14 amino acids. The CDR3 DNA is TGCGCCAGCAGCCAAGAGACCCTCCGGAATGAGCAGTTCTTC. Amino acid sequence: CASSQETLRNEQFF.

The V gene is TRBV7-9, the J gene TRBJ2-2; D not resolved. CDR1 and CDR2 from the germline V gene are SEHNR and FQNEAQ (reference sequence). Between the trimmed V and J ends, which lost 6 bases and 0 bases, there was a span of 11 bases. This CDR3 has 15 residues. Written as DNA, the CDR3 is TGTGCCAGCAGTGGTAGGGAATCGAACACCGGGGAGCTGTTTTTT. Translation gives CASSGRESNTGELFF.

V is TRBV24-1 and J is TRBJ2-3, with no clear D. Trimming shortened V by 1 base and J by 5 bases, and 3 bases separated the two germline ends. Germline CDR1 and CDR2: KGHDR and SFDVKD. The length of the CDR3 is 12 residues. CDR3 protein: CATSDFLDTQYF. The DNA for the CDR3 is TGTGCCACCAGTGATTTCCTAGATACGCAGTATTTT.

This sequence joins TRBV4-2 and TRBJ1-5; 9 nucleotides align to TRBD1. Per germline, CDR1 LGHNA and CDR2 YNFKEQ. With 1 base clipped from V and 5 bases from J, the junction kept 3 bases outside the gene matches. The CDR3 loop spans 15 amino acids. CDR3 DNA: TGTGCCAGCAGCCAAGCCGGGACAGGGCATCAGCCCCAGCATTTT. It translates to CASSQAGTGHQPQHF.

The rearrangement joins TRBV4-3 to TRBJ1-4, with a weak D call TRBD1 (6 bases). V was pared by 1 base and J by 4 bases, with 13 bases between. The CDR3 extends over 16 amino acids. The germline V gene has CDR1 LGHNA and CDR2 YSLEER. The DNA of the CDR3 is TGCGCCAGCAGCCAAGGGCCGACAGGACGTAATGAAAAACTGTTTTTT. It specifies CASSQGPTGRNEKLFF.

The chain links TRBV3-1 to TRBJ1-6; maybe TRBD1 (6 bases). V was pared by 3 bases and J by 9 bases, with 18 bases between. The CDR3 is 16 amino acids. Germline-derived CDR1 and CDR2 are LGHDT and YNNKEL (reference sequence). CDR3 nucleotide sequence: TGTGCCAGCAGCCAGGATCCGGGACAATCGGGTTCACCCCTCCACTTT. Encoded protein: CASSQDPGQSGSPLHF.

The CDR3 DNA sequence: TGTGCCAGCAGCAGAACAGGGGTAGATACGCAGTATTTT. Amino acid sequence: CASSRTGVDTQYF. The V and J genes are TRBV7-3 and TRBJ2-3; 7 positions agree with TRBD1. Germline loops: CDR1 SGHTA, CDR2 FQGTGA. This CDR3 has 13 amino acids. Trimming cost V 5 bases and J 5 bases; bases outside gene matches: 4.

This clonotype was detected only a few times. This chain links TRBV4-2 with TRBJ2-4; 10 bases are a match to TRBD1. There are 15 residues in the CDR3. J lost 6 bases, V lost 3 bases, and 5 bases had no gene match. Germline assignment: CDR1 LGHNA and CDR2 YNFKEQ. CDR3 nucleotides: TGTGCCAGCAGCCAGGGGACAGGGGACCGAAACATTCAGTACTTC. The encoded protein is CASSQGTGDRNIQYF.

This clonotype has just a few counts. The gene calls are TRBV10-1 and TRBJ2-7, with D maybe TRBD2 (6 bases). V shed 4 bases and J shed 3 bases, with 13 bases lying between them. The CDR3 sequence is 14 residues long. Germline V lookup: CDR1 WNHNN, CDR2 SYGVQD (reference sequence). This CDR3 is CASSGGGQRYEQYF. As DNA, the CDR3 is TGCGCCAGCAGTGGGGGAGGACAACGCTACGAGCAGTACTTC.

The chain has TRBV20-1 and TRBJ2-1; 13 bases align to TRBD2. With 6 bases clipped from V and 0 bases from J, the junction kept 11 bases outside the gene matches. The CDR3 length is 18 residues. Germline V gives CDR1 DFQATT, CDR2 SNEGSKA (reference sequence). The CDR3 here is CSASGLAGDGTSYNEQFF. The CDR3 bases are TGCAGTGCGAGCGGACTAGCGGGAGACGGGACCTCCTACAATGAGCAGTTCTTC.

The rearrangement uses TRBV29-1 and TRBJ2-3; no reliable D call. Trimming shortened V by 4 bases and J by 2 bases, and 4 bases separated the two germline ends. This CDR3 comprises 11 residues. CDR1 and CDR2 (germline): SQVTM, ANQGSEA. In DNA, the CDR3 is TGCAGCGTTGGACACACAGATACGCAGTATTTT. It specifies CSVGHTDTQYF.

The chain links TRBV20-1 to TRBJ1-2; D perhaps matches TRBD1 (6 bases). The V gene's germline CDR1 is DFQATT and CDR2 SNEGSKA (reference sequence). V dropped 5 bases and J dropped 5 bases, with 15 bases sitting between them. This CDR3 comprises 13 residues. The CDR3, as DNA: TGCAGTGCTCGCAGGACAGTCGGATATGGCTACACCTTC. It specifies CSARRTVGYGYTF.

J is TRBJ2-1 and V is TRBV20-1; the D gene is possibly TRBD2 (5 bases). Between the trimmed V and J ends, which lost 4 bases and 6 bases, there was a span of 19 bases. In germline, CDR1 is DFQATT, CDR2 SNEGSKA (reference sequence). The length of the CDR3 is 15 residues. CDR3 sequence (DNA): TGCAGTGCTATAAGTCGGCAGCGGCCCATCAATGAGCAGTTCTTC. Protein sequence: CSAISRQRPINEQFF.

This clonotype was seen a few times. CDR3 DNA: TGTGCCAGCAGTAGGGGGACTAGCGACACAGATACGCAGTATTTT. Its translation: CASSRGTSDTDTQYF. The chain recombines TRBV6-6 with TRBJ2-3; 10 bases match TRBD2. This CDR3 is 15 amino acids long. The V segment lost 5 bases and the J segment 2 bases; nucleotides outside the gene matches: 4. Germline V gives CDR1 MNHNY, CDR2 SVGAGI (reference sequence).